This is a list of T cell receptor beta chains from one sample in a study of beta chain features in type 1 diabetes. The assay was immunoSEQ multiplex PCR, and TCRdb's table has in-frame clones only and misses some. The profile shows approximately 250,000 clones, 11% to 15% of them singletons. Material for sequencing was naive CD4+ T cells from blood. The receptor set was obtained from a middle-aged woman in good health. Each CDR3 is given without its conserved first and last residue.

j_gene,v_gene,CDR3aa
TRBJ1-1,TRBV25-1,ASGGPGGAF
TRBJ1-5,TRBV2,ASSPGTGNQPQH
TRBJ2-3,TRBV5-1,ASSSGTATDTQY
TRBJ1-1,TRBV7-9,ASTLGGRDTEAF
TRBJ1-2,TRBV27,ASKGGGFSYGYT
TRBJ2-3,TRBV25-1,ASSSGTVLDTQY
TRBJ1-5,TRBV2,ASRRGRNQPQH
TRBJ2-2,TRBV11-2,ASSPGLVSTGELF
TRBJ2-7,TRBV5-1,ASSGVGGGSYEQY
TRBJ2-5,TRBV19,ASSMGTYQETQY
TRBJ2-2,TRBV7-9,ASSLLGELF
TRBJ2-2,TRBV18,ASSEEMGRTGELF
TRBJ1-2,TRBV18,ASSPLTEGVGGYT
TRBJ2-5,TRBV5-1,ASSLPGNQETQY
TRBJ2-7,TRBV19,ASKARGIYEQY
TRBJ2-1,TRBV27,ASSYRDQPTMSSSSGTYNEQF
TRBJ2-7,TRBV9,ASSFSGGDTYEQY